This is a list of T cell receptor beta chains from one sample in a study of OX40 agonist ivuxolimab in advanced cancers. The data were produced by immunoSEQ multiplex PCR, yet TCRdb's version contains in-frame clones alone and is incomplete. The sample includes fewer than 85,000 clones, about nine tenths of them seen just once. Here the sequenced sample was CD4+ or CD8+ T cells sorted from blood, taken in a trial of the OX40 agonist ivuxolimab. These TCRs come from an adult with an advanced solid tumor such as melanoma, head and neck, liver or kidney cancer. Both conserved end residues are part of each CDR3. D genes are given only for firm matches. Clone size is shown for a subset of rows, as once, few, many or a class of expanded clone.

V: TRBV28; D: NA; J: TRBJ1-1; size: NA; CDR3: CASSSAGTFRNTEAFF; DNA: TGTGCCAGCAGTTCCGCCGGGACGTTCCGAAACACTGAAGCTTTCTTT
V: TRBV18; D: NA; J: TRBJ2-2; size: NA; CDR3: CASSPTGGVNTGELFF; DNA: TGTGCCAGCTCACCGACCGGGGGTGTCAACACCGGGGAGCTGTTTTTT
V: TRBV5-8; D: NA; J: TRBJ2-2; size: few; CDR3: CASSLVWSNTGELFF; DNA: TGTGCCAGCAGCTTGGTTTGGAGTAACACCGGGGAGCTGTTTTTT
V: TRBV5-6; D: NA; J: TRBJ1-5; size: NA; CDR3: CASSFWRSNQPQHF; DNA: TGTGCCAGCAGCTTCTGGAGGTCGAATCAGCCCCAGCATTTT
V: TRBV10-3; D: NA; J: TRBJ2-7; size: NA; CDR3: CAISDSQGSYEQYF; DNA: TGTGCCATCAGTGACAGTCAGGGGTCCTACGAGCAGTACTTC
V: TRBV6-6; D: NA; J: TRBJ2-5; size: NA; CDR3: CASSYPRGEETQYF; DNA: TGTGCCAGCAGTTACCCCCGTGGGGAAGAGACCCAGTACTTC
V: TRBV7-2; D: TRBD2; J: TRBJ2-1; size: NA; CDR3: CASSPRTSGGYNEQFF; DNA: TGTGCCAGCAGCCCTAGGACTAGCGGGGGTTACAATGAGCAGTTCTTC
V: TRBV2; D: TRBD1; J: TRBJ2-7; size: NA; CDR3: CASRDRGSSYEQYF; DNA: TGTGCCAGCAGAGACAGGGGGAGCTCCTACGAGCAGTACTTC
V: TRBV6-6; D: NA; J: TRBJ1-1; size: NA; CDR3: CASSYRQGTEAFF; DNA: TGTGCCAGCAGTTACAGGCAGGGGACTGAAGCTTTCTTT
V: TRBV7-8; D: NA; J: TRBJ2-7; size: NA; CDR3: CASSPRTAYEQYF; DNA: TGTGCCAGCAGCCCTCGGACAGCCTACGAGCAGTACTTC
V: TRBV6-1; D: NA; J: TRBJ2-3; size: NA; CDR3: CASRNLDTQYF; DNA: TGTGCCAGCAGGAACTTAGATACGCAGTATTTT
V: TRBV18; D: NA; J: TRBJ1-3; size: NA; CDR3: CASSPPLGAISGNTIYF; DNA: TGTGCCAGCTCACCACCTCTGGGGGCAATCTCTGGAAACACCATATATTTT
V: TRBV5-1; D: TRBD1; J: TRBJ1-1; size: once; CDR3: CASSLAQGGGTEAFF; DNA: TGCGCCAGCAGCTTGGCACAGGGGGGTGGCACTGAAGCTTTCTTT
V: TRBV6-1; D: TRBD1; J: TRBJ2-1; size: NA; CDR3: CASRGTGGNEQFF; DNA: TGTGCCAGCAGAGGGACAGGGGGCAATGAGCAGTTCTTC
V: TRBV5-8; D: TRBD2; J: TRBJ2-1; size: NA; CDR3: CASSLSSGLYNEQFF; DNA: TGTGCCAGCAGCCTTTCTAGCGGCCTATACAATGAGCAGTTCTTC
V: TRBV6-5; D: NA; J: TRBJ1-3; size: NA; CDR3: CASSLGSSGNTIYF; DNA: TGTGCCAGCAGTCTAGGCAGCTCTGGAAACACCATATATTTT
V: TRBV20-1; D: NA; J: TRBJ2-1; size: NA; CDR3: CSARDGGVGFF; DNA: TGCAGTGCTAGAGATGGCGGGGTGGGGTTCTTC
V: TRBV6-5; D: NA; J: TRBJ2-7; size: NA; CDR3: CASSSPYEQYF; DNA: TGTGCCAGCAGTTCCCCCTACGAGCAGTACTTC
V: TRBV2; D: NA; J: TRBJ2-2; size: NA; CDR3: CASSVTYGGELFF; DNA: TGTGCCAGCAGTGTTACGTATGGTGGGGAGCTGTTTTTT
V: TRBV5-1; D: TRBD1; J: TRBJ2-7; size: NA; CDR3: CASSLGMGGTGGYEQYF; DNA: TGCGCCAGCAGCCTGGGGATGGGAGGGACAGGGGGCTACGAGCAGTACTTC
V: TRBV25-1; D: NA; J: TRBJ1-6; size: NA; CDR3: CASSGSYNSPLHF; DNA: TGTGCCAGCAGTGGATCCTATAATTCACCCCTCCACTTT
V: TRBV19; D: TRBD1; J: TRBJ1-5; size: NA; CDR3: CASSIGGAETGWALTQHF; DNA: TGTGCCAGTAGTATAGGGGGGGCCGAGACAGGGTGGGCATTGACCCAGCATTTT
V: TRBV9; D: NA; J: TRBJ2-1; size: NA; CDR3: CASSVEGGSYNEQFF; DNA: TGTGCCAGCAGCGTAGAGGGCGGCTCCTACAATGAGCAGTTCTTC
V: TRBV6-5; D: NA; J: TRBJ2-7; size: once; CDR3: CASGGHGGSKGEQYF; DNA: TGTGCCAGCGGGGGACACGGGGGGAGCAAGGGCGAGCAGTACTTC
V: TRBV30; D: TRBD2; J: TRBJ2-4; size: NA; CDR3: CAWSLAGINIQYF; DNA: TGTGCCTGGAGCCTAGCGGGGATAAACATTCAGTACTTC
V: TRBV2; D: NA; J: TRBJ2-7; size: few; CDR3: CASSEAGMVVYEQYF; DNA: TGTGCCAGCAGTGAAGCAGGGATGGTGGTCTACGAGCAGTACTTC
V: TRBV7-9; D: TRBD2; J: TRBJ2-1; size: NA; CDR3: CASSRERSEQFF; DNA: TGTGCCAGCTCGCGGGAGCGCAGTGAGCAGTTCTTC
V: TRBV5-1; D: NA; J: TRBJ2-6; size: once; CDR3: CASSLGDPGANVLTF; DNA: TGCGCCAGCAGCTTAGGGGACCCTGGGGCCAACGTCCTGACTTTC
V: TRBV10-3; D: TRBD2; J: TRBJ2-1; size: NA; CDR3: CAISDPGLAYNEQFF; DNA: TGTGCCATCAGTGATCCGGGACTAGCCTACAATGAGCAGTTCTTC
V: TRBV16; D: NA; J: TRBJ1-1; size: NA; CDR3: CASSQLAQANTEAFF; DNA: TGTGCCAGCAGCCAATTGGCACAAGCAAACACTGAAGCTTTCTTT
V: TRBV30; D: NA; J: TRBJ2-7; size: few; CDR3: CAWSLAGYEQYF; DNA: TGTGCCTGGAGTCTCGCAGGCTACGAGCAGTACTTC
V: TRBV28; D: NA; J: TRBJ1-5; size: NA; CDR3: CASSSGTRHNQPQHF; DNA: TGTGCCAGCAGTTCCGGGACACGACACAATCAGCCCCAGCATTTT
V: TRBV19; D: NA; J: TRBJ2-3; size: NA; CDR3: CASRDEMRDTQYF; DNA: TGTGCCAGTAGGGACGAAATGAGGGATACGCAGTATTTT
V: TRBV10-1; D: TRBD1; J: TRBJ1-4; size: NA; CDR3: CASRGTGDEKLFF; DNA: TGCGCCAGCCGTGGGACAGGGGATGAAAAACTGTTTTTT
V: TRBV20-1; D: TRBD1; J: TRBJ2-4; size: NA; CDR3: CSGRGLNIQYF; DNA: TGCAGTGGTAGGGGGCTAAACATTCAGTACTTC
V: TRBV6-1; D: NA; J: TRBJ1-3; size: NA; CDR3: CASSDRTAGGNTIYF; DNA: TGTGCCAGCAGTGACCGGACAGCCGGTGGAAACACCATATATTTT
V: TRBV18; D: NA; J: TRBJ2-7; size: NA; CDR3: CASSPGLGRATYEQYF; DNA: TGTGCCAGCTCACCAGGGTTGGGCAGGGCCACCTACGAGCAGTACTTC
V: TRBV7-9; D: NA; J: TRBJ1-4; size: NA; CDR3: CASSPSLGEEKLFF; DNA: TGTGCCAGCAGCCCTAGCCTGGGCGAGGAAAAACTGTTTTTT
V: TRBV7-8; D: NA; J: TRBJ2-7; size: NA; CDR3: CASSLRAGTPYEQYF; DNA: TGTGCCAGCAGCTTAAGGGCAGGGACCCCCTACGAGCAGTACTTC
V: TRBV11-2; D: TRBD1; J: TRBJ1-5; size: NA; CDR3: CASSREGAQPQHF; DNA: TGTGCCAGCAGCAGGGAGGGGGCTCAGCCCCAGCATTTT
V: TRBV30; D: TRBD2; J: TRBJ2-3; size: NA; CDR3: CAGARGATDTQYF; DNA: TGTGCTGGAGCGCGGGGGGCCACAGATACGCAGTATTTT
V: TRBV28; D: NA; J: TRBJ1-5; size: NA; CDR3: CASSSLTDYSNQPQHF; DNA: TGTGCCAGCAGTTCACTGACAGATTATAGCAATCAGCCCCAGCATTTT
V: TRBV30; D: TRBD1; J: TRBJ2-3; size: NA; CDR3: CAWSEGRGNTDTQYF; DNA: TGTGCCTGGAGTGAGGGCAGGGGGAACACAGATACGCAGTATTTT
V: TRBV6-1; D: TRBD1; J: TRBJ2-1; size: NA; CDR3: CASRVGDRGHNEQFF; DNA: TGTGCCAGCAGGGTAGGGGACAGGGGGCACAATGAGCAGTTCTTC
V: TRBV10-3; D: TRBD2; J: TRBJ2-4; size: once; CDR3: CAISDSSGRTKNIQYF; DNA: TGTGCCATCAGTGACTCGAGCGGGAGAACCAAAAACATTCAGTACTTC
V: TRBV2; D: TRBD1; J: TRBJ2-7; size: NA; CDR3: CASSEDRGAYEQYF; DNA: TGTGCCAGCAGTGAAGACAGGGGCGCCTACGAGCAGTACTTC
V: TRBV10-1; D: TRBD1; J: TRBJ1-1; size: few; CDR3: CASSAGGTEAFF; DNA: TGCGCCAGCAGTGCAGGGGGCACTGAAGCTTTCTTT
V: TRBV4-1; D: NA; J: TRBJ1-1; size: few; CDR3: CASSQERRNTEAFF; DNA: TGCGCCAGCAGCCAAGAACGTAGGAACACTGAAGCTTTCTTT
V: TRBV5-8; D: NA; J: TRBJ2-7; size: NA; CDR3: CASSFRSSYEQYF; DNA: TGTGCCAGCAGCTTCCGAAGCTCCTACGAGCAGTACTTC
V: TRBV18; D: NA; J: TRBJ1-1; size: NA; CDR3: CASSSNRGGTEAFF; DNA: TGTGCCAGCTCCTCGAACCGGGGAGGTACTGAAGCTTTCTTT
V: TRBV6-5; D: NA; J: TRBJ2-4; size: NA; CDR3: CGKSSKNIQYF; DNA: TGTGGTAAGAGCAGCAAAAACATTCAGTACTTC
V: TRBV7-8; D: NA; J: TRBJ2-7; size: NA; CDR3: CASSLSLGGAYEQYF; DNA: TGTGCCAGCAGCTTATCCCTAGGTGGGGCCTACGAGCAGTACTTC
V: TRBV9; D: TRBD1; J: TRBJ2-7; size: NA; CDR3: CASSVGQGLGYEQYF; DNA: TGTGCCAGCAGCGTTGGACAGGGATTGGGCTACGAGCAGTACTTC
V: TRBV2; D: TRBD1; J: TRBJ1-4; size: NA; CDR3: CASSRGLFEKLFF; DNA: TGTGCCAGCAGCAGGGGGCTCTTTGAAAAACTGTTTTTT
V: TRBV13; D: TRBD1; J: TRBJ2-1; size: NA; CDR3: CASSLRRTGSGYNEQFF; DNA: TGTGCCAGCAGCTTGAGACGGACAGGGTCGGGCTACAATGAGCAGTTCTTC
V: TRBV7-2; D: NA; J: TRBJ2-7; size: NA; CDR3: CASSPTGDRGYEQYF; DNA: TGTGCCAGCAGCCCAACGGGTGATAGGGGCTACGAGCAGTACTTC
V: TRBV27; D: NA; J: TRBJ2-3; size: NA; CDR3: CASSSRISTDTQYF; DNA: TGTGCCAGCAGTTCTAGGATCAGCACAGATACGCAGTATTTT
V: TRBV5-4; D: NA; J: TRBJ2-1; size: once; CDR3: CASSSGLRSGEQFF; DNA: TGTGCCAGCAGCTCTGGACTGCGGAGCGGCGAGCAGTTCTTC
V: TRBV7-9; D: NA; J: TRBJ2-7; size: NA; CDR3: CASSWAEEAEQYF; DNA: TGTGCCAGCAGCTGGGCGGAGGAAGCCGAGCAGTACTTC